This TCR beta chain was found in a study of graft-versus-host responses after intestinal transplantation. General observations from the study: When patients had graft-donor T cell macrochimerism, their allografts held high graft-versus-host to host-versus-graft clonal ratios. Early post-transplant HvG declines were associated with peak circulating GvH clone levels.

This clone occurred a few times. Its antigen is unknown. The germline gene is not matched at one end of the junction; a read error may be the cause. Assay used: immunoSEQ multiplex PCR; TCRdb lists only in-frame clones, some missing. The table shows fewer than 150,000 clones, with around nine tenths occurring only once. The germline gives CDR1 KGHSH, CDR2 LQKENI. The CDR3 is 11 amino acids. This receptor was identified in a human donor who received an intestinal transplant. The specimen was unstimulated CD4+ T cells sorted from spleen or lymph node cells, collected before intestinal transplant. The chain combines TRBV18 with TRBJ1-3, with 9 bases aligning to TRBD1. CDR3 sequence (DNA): TGTGCCAGCTCCCGACAGGGGGAGTCGAATTTT. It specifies CASSRQGESNF.